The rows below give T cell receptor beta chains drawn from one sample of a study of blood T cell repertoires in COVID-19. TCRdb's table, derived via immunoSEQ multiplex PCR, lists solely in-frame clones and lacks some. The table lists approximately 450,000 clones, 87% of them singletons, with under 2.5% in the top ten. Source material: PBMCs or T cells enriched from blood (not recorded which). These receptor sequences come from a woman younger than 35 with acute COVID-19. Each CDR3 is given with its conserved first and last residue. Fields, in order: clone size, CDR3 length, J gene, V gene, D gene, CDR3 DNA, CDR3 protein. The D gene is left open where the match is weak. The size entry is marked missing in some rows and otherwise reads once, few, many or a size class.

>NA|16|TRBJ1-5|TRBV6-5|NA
TGTGCCAGCAGTTACCCGAGGACAGATCGCAATCAGCCCCAGCATTTT
CASSYPRTDRNQPQHF
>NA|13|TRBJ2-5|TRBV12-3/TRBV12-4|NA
TGTGCCAGCAGTTTTGGGACTCAAGAGACCCAGTACTTC
CASSFGTQETQYF
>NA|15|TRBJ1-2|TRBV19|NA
TGTGCCAGTAGTTCCACCCCACAGGGCGGGTATGGCTACACCTTC
CASSSTPQGGYGYTF
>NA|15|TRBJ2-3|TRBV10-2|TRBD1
TGCGCCAGCAGTGAGCGGGACAGGGCCGCAGATACGCAGTATTTT
CASSERDRAADTQYF
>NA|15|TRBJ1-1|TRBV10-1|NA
TGCGCCAGCAGTGAGTCGAGAGGGGGGAACACTGAAGCTTTCTTT
CASSESRGGNTEAFF
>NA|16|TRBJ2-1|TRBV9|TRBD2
TGTGCCAGCAGCGTAGCTTCGGCGGGAGGGCCTGTTGAGCAGTTCTTC
CASSVASAGGPVEQFF
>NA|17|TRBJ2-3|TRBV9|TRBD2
TGTGCCAGCAGCGTAGCTGGTAATAGCGGGAGGGAGGGAGGTCAGTATTTT
CASSVAGNSGREGGQYF
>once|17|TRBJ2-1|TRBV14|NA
TGTGCCAGCAGCCAAGAGGTTGGTGGGCCGCTTTACAATGAGCAGTTCTTC
CASSQEVGGPLYNEQFF
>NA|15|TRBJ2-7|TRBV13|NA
TGTGCCAGCAGCCCACCCCAGCTACAGGGCTACGAGCAGTACTTC
CASSPPQLQGYEQYF
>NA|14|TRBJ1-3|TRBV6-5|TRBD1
TGTGCCAGCAGTTACTCATGGCAGGGGGACACCATATATTTT
CASSYSWQGDTIYF
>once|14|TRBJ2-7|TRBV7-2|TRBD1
TGTGCCAGCAGCTTGGACAGGCCGCCAGACGAGCAGTACTTC
CASSLDRPPDEQYF
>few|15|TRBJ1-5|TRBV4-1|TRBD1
TGCGCCAGCAGCCCTCAGGAGACAGGGGATCAGCCCCAGCATTTT
CASSPQETGDQPQHF
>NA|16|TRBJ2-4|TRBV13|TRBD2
TGTGCCAGCAGCTCGGTGACTAGCGGGAAGGGTTACATTCAGTACTTC
CASSSVTSGKGYIQYF